Here is one T cell receptor (beta chain) with its context. Its target is not known. These data come from a study of T cell responses to AZD1222 COVID-19 vaccine. Sequenced by immunoSEQ multiplex PCR; TCRdb stores in-frame clones only, minus some. This table has some 150,000 clones, 80% to 95% appearing once. General study results and limits: Spike-specific TCR breadth and depth went up after people got two AZD1222 doses. Repertoire sampling happened only post peak T cell response. AZD1222 recipients seropositive at baseline numbered only six or seven. Most donors were white British, females outnumbered males, and clonal diversity was possibly underestimated.

V was shortened by 7 bases and J by 2 bases, with 17 bases between the two germline ends. The CDR3 covers 15 residues. Germline V CDR1 and CDR2: SNHLY, FYNNEI. This TCR derives from an adult in good health. The starting material was peripheral blood, obtained on day 0 of MenACWY control vaccination. The chain employs TRBV2 and TRBJ1-1; no firm D call. The CDR3: CASIKQLGTNTEAFF. In nucleotides, the CDR3 is TGTGCCAGCATTAAACAGCTAGGAACCAACACTGAAGCTTTCTTT.